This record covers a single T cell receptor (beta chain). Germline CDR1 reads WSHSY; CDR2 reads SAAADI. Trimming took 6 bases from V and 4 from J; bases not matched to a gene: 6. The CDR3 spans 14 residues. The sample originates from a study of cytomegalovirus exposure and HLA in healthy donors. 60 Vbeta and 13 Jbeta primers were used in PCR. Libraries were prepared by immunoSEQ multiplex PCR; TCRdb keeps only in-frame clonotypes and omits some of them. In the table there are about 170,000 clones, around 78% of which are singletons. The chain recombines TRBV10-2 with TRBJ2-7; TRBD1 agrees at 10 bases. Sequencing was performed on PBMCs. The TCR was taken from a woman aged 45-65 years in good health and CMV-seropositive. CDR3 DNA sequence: TGCGCCAGCAGCCTCGGGACAGGGGTGTACGAGCAGTACTTC. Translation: CASSLGTGVYEQYF.